The T cell receptor beta chain described here comes from a study of CD8 T cells in ankylosing spondylitis. Notes on the study in general: It appeared that ankylosing spondylitis blood was characterized by a TCR beta motif of eight highly homologous variants.

On this clonotype itself: Its antigen remains unidentified.

Using quantitative 5'-RACE with molecular barcodes, the authors made TCR beta libraries. Each CDR3 protein gets one entry after TCRdb re-called the 5' RACE reads with MiXCR. The profile shows a few hundred thousand distinct CDR3 sequences, 15% to 20% of them singletons. Specimen: blood, either unsorted or a sorted T cell fraction (not recorded which). The receptor comes from a male donor with ankylosing spondylitis.

The CDR3 is CASSSRQVNTEAFF. CDR3 nucleotides: TGTGCCAGCAGCTCGAGACAGGTAAACACTGAAGCTTTCTTT. V gene TRBV7-6 combines with J gene TRBJ1-1, with D possibly matching TRBD1 (6 bases). V was pared by 4 bases and J by 2 bases, with 11 bases between. This CDR3 has 14 amino acids. The germline V gene has CDR1 SGHVS and CDR2 FNYEAQ.